These T cell receptor beta chains were read from a single sample in a study of blood T cells in healthy people across ages. TCRdb itself ran the 5' RACE reads through MiXCR, one entry per CDR3 protein. Here the sample spans approximately 780,000 distinct CDR3 sequences, around a quarter being singletons. The sample was also linked to a second study, of T cells of mothers and their children.

The specimen sequenced was blood. The receptors come from a boy under 18 in good health. The CDR3 runs from the conserved cysteine through the conserved F or W. The D gene is left open where the match is weak. Size values are once, few and many counts, or a class for expanded clones, and some rows have none.

j_gene,abundance,v_gene,d_gene,CDR3nt,CDR3aa
TRBJ2-7,.,TRBV7-9,TRBD1,TGTGCCAGCAGCTACATCCCGGGACAGGGCGTCGGCGAGCAGTACTTC,CASSYIPGQGVGEQYF
TRBJ2-4,few,TRBV7-9,TRBD1,TGTGCCAGCAGCTCTGGGGACAGCAAAAACATTCAGTACTTC,CASSSGDSKNIQYF
TRBJ1-1,few,TRBV20-1,TRBD1,TGCAGTGCGCGGACAGGGGGGACTGAAGCTTTCTTT,CSARTGGTEAFF
TRBJ1-1,.,TRBV4-1,.,TGCGCCAGCAGCCCGAACAGGGAGTCCACTGAAGCTTTCTTT,CASSPNRESTEAFF
TRBJ2-1,.,TRBV4-2,.,TGTGCCAGCAGCCAAGATCTAGGGGGGTCGTACAATGAGCAGTTCTTC,CASSQDLGGSYNEQFF
TRBJ2-1,.,TRBV20-1,TRBD2,TGCAGTGCTAGCCCAGGTATGGGGAGGGCCCATGAGCAGTTCTTC,CSASPGMGRAHEQFF
TRBJ1-1,once,TRBV5-1,.,TGCGCCAGCAGCTTGCCGAGTAACTTAGCTTTCTTT,CASSLPSNLAFF
TRBJ1-2,.,TRBV6-6,.,TGTGCCAGCAGTTCCTCAGCTAACTATGGCTACACCTTC,CASSSSANYGYTF
TRBJ2-2,.,TRBV18,TRBD1,TGTGCCAGCTCCCCAACACCGGGACAGGACCAGGGCGGGGAGCTGTTTTTT,CASSPTPGQDQGGELFF
TRBJ2-7,.,TRBV30,.,TGTGCCTGGAGTCCTCCCCGGGGATGGGGAGTAGGACATTTCGAGCAGTACTTC,CAWSPPRGWGVGHFEQYF
TRBJ2-4,few,TRBV12-3/TRBV12-4,TRBD2,TGTGCCAGCAGTTTAGAGCGTCTAGCGGGGGGAAACATTCAGTACTTC,CASSLERLAGGNIQYF
TRBJ2-1,.,TRBV7-9,.,TGTGCCAGCAGCATCAGTGGGGGCAGGAGCTCCTACAATGAGCAGTTCTTC,CASSISGGRSSYNEQFF
TRBJ1-6,.,TRBV12-3/TRBV12-4,.,TGTGCCAGCAGTTTTTGGGGCTATAATTCACCCCTCCACTTT,CASSFWGYNSPLHF
TRBJ2-2,few,TRBV12-3/TRBV12-4,.,TGTGCCAGCAGTCCCACGTCCAGGGAGCTGTTTTTT,CASSPTSRELFF
TRBJ2-1,many,TRBV5-1,TRBD1,TGTGCCAGCAGCTTAGGACAGGGCAATGAGCAGTTCTTC,CASSLGQGNEQFF
TRBJ2-5,many,TRBV7-9,.,TGTGCCAGCAGCTTACGTAGGGGCGGACAAGAGACCCAGTACTTC,CASSLRRGGQETQYF
TRBJ1-5,.,TRBV28,TRBD1,TGTGCCAGCAGCCCGGGGACAGACTATAGCAATCAGCCCCAGCATTTT,CASSPGTDYSNQPQHF
TRBJ1-1,few,TRBV12-3/TRBV12-4,.,TGTGCCAGCAGTTCTACCATGAACACTGAAGCTTTCTTT,CASSSTMNTEAFF
TRBJ2-7,many,TRBV12-3/TRBV12-4,.,TGTGCCAGCAGATCCACCTCATCGACCTACGAGCAGTACTTC,CASRSTSSTYEQYF
TRBJ2-2,many,TRBV28,TRBD1,TGTGCCAGCAGTGCCAGGGGGCTAGGCACCGGGGAGCTGTTTTTT,CASSARGLGTGELFF
TRBJ1-4,few,TRBV2,.,TGTGCCAGCAGTCCCATAGGGGTGGCAACTAATGAAAAACTGTTTTTT,CASSPIGVATNEKLFF
TRBJ2-3,few,TRBV29-1,.,TGCAGCGTTCTCCTTTTGCGTACGCAGTATTTT,CSVLLLRTQYF
TRBJ2-4,few,TRBV28,.,TGTGCCAGCAGCAACAGGGAGTGGGGTATAAACATTCAGTACTTC,CASSNREWGINIQYF
TRBJ2-5,.,TRBV20-1,TRBD2,TGCAGTGCTAGAGTGCGGGGGGCCCAAGAGACCCAGTACTTC,CSARVRGAQETQYF
TRBJ2-2,many,TRBV2,.,TGTGCCAGCAGTGTGCAACTGGTCACCGGGGAGCTGTTTTTT,CASSVQLVTGELFF
TRBJ1-4,few,TRBV15,.,TGTGCCACCAGCAGAGAGGCTGAAAAACTGTTTTTT,CATSREAEKLFF
TRBJ2-1,.,TRBV20-1,.,TGCAGTGCTGTTCTACAGCGTTTGAGCTCCTACAATGAGCAGTTCTTC,CSAVLQRLSSYNEQFF
TRBJ2-7,.,TRBV7-9,TRBD2,TGTGCCAGCAGCTTAAGGGGGGTAGCGGGGGAGCAGTACTTC,CASSLRGVAGEQYF
TRBJ2-1,.,TRBV12-3/TRBV12-4,TRBD2,TGTGCCAGCAGTTTTGTTAGCGGGGGGTACAATGAGCAGTTCTTC,CASSFVSGGYNEQFF
TRBJ2-1,once,TRBV2,TRBD1,TGTGCCAGCAAGGGGGACAGACCAAACTACAATGACCAGTTCTTC,CASKGDRPNYNDQFF
TRBJ2-7,many,TRBV27,.,TGTGCCAGCAGTTTATTGGAGAGCTCCTACGAGCAGTACTTC,CASSLLESSYEQYF
TRBJ2-5,few,TRBV7-3,TRBD2,TGTGCCAGCAGCGTACTAGCGGGCGAGACCCAGTACTTC,CASSVLAGETQYF
TRBJ1-3,few,TRBV5-1,.,TGCGCCAGCAGCTTGTGGGGCTTGGGTTTCTCTGGAAACACCATATATTTT,CASSLWGLGFSGNTIYF
TRBJ1-5,.,TRBV20-1,.,TGCAGTGCTGGACAGTATAGCAATCAGCCCCAGCATTTT,CSAGQYSNQPQHF
TRBJ2-5,few,TRBV12-3/TRBV12-4,TRBD1,TGTGCCAGCAGTCGTCCGACAGGGGCGCAAGAGACCCAGTACTTC,CASSRPTGAQETQYF
TRBJ2-7,few,TRBV5-1,.,TGCGCCAGCAGCTTGGAAGGCGCAGGGCCCTACGAGCAGTACTTC,CASSLEGAGPYEQYF
TRBJ2-1,once,TRBV23-1,.,TGCGCCAGCAGTCAATTTGTGGACGGGCAGTTCTTC,CASSQFVDGQFF
TRBJ2-7,few,TRBV11-2,.,TGTGCCAGCAGCTTAGATTGGGGGCAGGAGCAGTACTTC,CASSLDWGQEQYF